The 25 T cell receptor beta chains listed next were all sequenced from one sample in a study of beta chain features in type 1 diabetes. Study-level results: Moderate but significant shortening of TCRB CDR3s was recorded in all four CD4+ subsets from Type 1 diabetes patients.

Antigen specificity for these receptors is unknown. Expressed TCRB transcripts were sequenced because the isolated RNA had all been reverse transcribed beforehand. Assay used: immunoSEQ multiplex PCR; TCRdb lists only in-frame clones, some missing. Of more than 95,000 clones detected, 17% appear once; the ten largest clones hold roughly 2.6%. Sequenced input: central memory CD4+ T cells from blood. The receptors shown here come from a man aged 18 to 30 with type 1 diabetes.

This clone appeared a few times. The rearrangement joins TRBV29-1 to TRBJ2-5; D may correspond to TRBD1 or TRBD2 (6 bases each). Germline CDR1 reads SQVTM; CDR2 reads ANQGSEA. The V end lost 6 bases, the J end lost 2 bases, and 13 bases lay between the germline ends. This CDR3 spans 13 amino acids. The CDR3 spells CSVRGVGQETQYF. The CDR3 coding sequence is TGCAGCGTGAGGGGGGTTGGACAAGAGACCCAGTACTTC.

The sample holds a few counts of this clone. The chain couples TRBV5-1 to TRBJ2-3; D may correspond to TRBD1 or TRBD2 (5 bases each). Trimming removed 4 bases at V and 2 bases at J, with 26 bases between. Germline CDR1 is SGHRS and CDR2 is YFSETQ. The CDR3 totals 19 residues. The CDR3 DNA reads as TGCGCCAGCAGCCTATCAGGGACCCCACGAGGCATGTCCACAGATACGCAGTATTTT. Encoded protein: CASSLSGTPRGMSTDTQYF. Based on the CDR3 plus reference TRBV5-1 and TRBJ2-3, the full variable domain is KAGVTQTPRYLIKTRGQQVTLSCSPISGHRSVSWYQQTPGQGLQFLFEYFSETQRNKGNFPGRFSGRQFSNSRSEMNVSTLELGDSALYLCASSLSGTPRGMSTDTQYFGPGTRLTVL.

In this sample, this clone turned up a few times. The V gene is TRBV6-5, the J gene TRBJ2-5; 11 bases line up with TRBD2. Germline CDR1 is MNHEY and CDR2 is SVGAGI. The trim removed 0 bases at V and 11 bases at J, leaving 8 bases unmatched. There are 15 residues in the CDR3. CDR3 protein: CASSYSTSGGLEQYF. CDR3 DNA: TGTGCCAGCAGTTACTCAACTAGCGGGGGATTGGAGCAGTACTTC.

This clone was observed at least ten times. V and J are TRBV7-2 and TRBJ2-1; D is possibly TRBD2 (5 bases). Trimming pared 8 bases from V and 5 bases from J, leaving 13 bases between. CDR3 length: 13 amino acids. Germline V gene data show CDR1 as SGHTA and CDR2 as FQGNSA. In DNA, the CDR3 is TGTGCCAGCGGGAGTGGGCAGCACAATGAGCAGTTCTTC. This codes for CASGSGQHNEQFF.

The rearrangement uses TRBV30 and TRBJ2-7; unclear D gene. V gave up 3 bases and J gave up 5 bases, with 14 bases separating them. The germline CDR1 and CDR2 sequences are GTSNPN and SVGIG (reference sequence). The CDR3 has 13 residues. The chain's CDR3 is CAWSVGGFNEQYF. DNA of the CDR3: TGTGCCTGGAGCGTGGGCGGCTTCAACGAGCAGTACTTC.

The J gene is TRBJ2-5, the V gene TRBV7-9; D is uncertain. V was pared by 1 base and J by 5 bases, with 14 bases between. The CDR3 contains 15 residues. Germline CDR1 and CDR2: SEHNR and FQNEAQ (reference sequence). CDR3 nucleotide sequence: TGTGCCAGCAGCTTAGTCTCCCGGGCCAAGGAGACCCAGTACTTC. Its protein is CASSLVSRAKETQYF.

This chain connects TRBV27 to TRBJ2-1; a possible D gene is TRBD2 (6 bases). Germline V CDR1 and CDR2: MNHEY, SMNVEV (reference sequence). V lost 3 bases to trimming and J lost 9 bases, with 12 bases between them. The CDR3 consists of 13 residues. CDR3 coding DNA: TGTGCCAGCAGTTTCCCAAGGCGGGGTGAGCAGTTCTTC. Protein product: CASSFPRRGEQFF.

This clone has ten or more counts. CDR3 DNA sequence: TGTGCCAGCAGCAAACAGGGCACCCAAGCTTTCTTT. Encoded protein: CASSKQGTQAFF. The chain recombines TRBV6-1 with TRBJ1-1; possible D gene TRBD1, 6 bases. This CDR3 has 12 residues. V was trimmed by 6 bases and J by 9 bases, leaving 14 bases between them. Germline V lookup: CDR1 MNHNS, CDR2 SASEGT.

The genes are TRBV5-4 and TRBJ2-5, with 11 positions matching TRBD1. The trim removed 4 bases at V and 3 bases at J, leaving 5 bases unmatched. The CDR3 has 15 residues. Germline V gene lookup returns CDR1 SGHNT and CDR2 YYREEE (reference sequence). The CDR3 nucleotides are TGTGCCAGCAGCCGCTCGGGACAGGGGGAAGAGACCCAGTACTTC. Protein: CASSRSGQGEETQYF. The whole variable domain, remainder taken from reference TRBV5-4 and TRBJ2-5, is ETGVTQSPTHLIKTRGQQVTLRCSSQSGHNTVSWYQQALGQGPQFIFQYYREEENGRGNFPPRFSGLQFPNYSSELNVNALELDDSALYLCASSRSGQGEETQYFGPGTRLLVL.

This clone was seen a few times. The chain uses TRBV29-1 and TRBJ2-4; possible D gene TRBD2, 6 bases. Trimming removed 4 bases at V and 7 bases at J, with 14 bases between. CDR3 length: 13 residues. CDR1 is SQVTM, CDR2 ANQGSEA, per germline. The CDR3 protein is CSVASGDYNIQYF. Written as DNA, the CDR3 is TGCAGCGTTGCTTCGGGGGATTATAACATTCAGTACTTC.

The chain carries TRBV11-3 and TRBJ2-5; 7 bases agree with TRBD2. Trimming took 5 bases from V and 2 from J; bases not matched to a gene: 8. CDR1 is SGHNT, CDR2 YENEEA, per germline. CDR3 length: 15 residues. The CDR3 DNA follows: TGTGCCAGCAGCCCGGGGGGTGGACCACAAGAGACCCAGTACTTC. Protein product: CASSPGGGPQETQYF.

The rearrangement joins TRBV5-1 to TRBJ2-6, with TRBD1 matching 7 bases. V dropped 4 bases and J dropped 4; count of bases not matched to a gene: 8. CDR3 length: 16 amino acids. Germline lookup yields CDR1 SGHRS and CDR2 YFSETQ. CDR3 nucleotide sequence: TGCGCCAGCAGCGAGGACAGGCTGCCGGGGGCCAACGTCCTGACTTTC. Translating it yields CASSEDRLPGANVLTF.

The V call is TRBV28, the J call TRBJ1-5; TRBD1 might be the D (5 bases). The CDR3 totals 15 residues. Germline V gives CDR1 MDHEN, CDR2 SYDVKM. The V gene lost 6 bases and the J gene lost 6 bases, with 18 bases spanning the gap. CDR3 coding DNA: TGTGCCAGCAGGCCGGGACGGAGTAATCGTCAGCCCCAGCATTTT. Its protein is CASRPGRSNRQPQHF.

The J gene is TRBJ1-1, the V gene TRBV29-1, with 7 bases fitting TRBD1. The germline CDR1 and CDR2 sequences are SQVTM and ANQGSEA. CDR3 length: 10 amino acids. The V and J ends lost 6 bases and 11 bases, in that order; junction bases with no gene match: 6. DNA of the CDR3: TGCAGCGTAGTCAACAGGGGTGCTTTCTTT. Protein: CSVVNRGAFF.

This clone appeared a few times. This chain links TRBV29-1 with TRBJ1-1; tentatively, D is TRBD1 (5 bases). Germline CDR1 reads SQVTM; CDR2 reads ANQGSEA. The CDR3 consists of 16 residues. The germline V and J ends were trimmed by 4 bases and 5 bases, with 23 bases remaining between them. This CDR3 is CSVGGSLGQGRTEAFF. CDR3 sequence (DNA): TGCAGCGTTGGAGGGTCCCTTGGGCAGGGAAGGACTGAAGCTTTCTTT.

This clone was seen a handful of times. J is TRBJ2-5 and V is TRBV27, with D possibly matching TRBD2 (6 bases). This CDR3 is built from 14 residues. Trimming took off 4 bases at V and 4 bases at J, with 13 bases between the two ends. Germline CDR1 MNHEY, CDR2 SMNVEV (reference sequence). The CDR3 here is CASSSTRSGETQYF. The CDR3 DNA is TGTGCCAGCAGTTCAACACGTAGCGGAGAGACCCAGTACTTC.

CDR3 DNA: TGCAGCGTTAAATCTGGACTTAACACCGGGGAGCTGTTTTTT. This sequence encodes CSVKSGLNTGELFF. The chain recombines TRBV29-1 with TRBJ2-2; D is perhaps TRBD2 (5 bases). The CDR3 is 14 residues long. Trimming left V 5 bases short and J 2 bases short, with 12 bases between. Germline V lookup: CDR1 SQVTM, CDR2 ANQGSEA.

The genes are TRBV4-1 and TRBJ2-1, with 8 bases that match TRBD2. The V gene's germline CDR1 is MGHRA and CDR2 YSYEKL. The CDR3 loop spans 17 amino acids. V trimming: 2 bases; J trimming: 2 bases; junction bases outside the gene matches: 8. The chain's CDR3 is CASSQPSGYGAYNEQFF. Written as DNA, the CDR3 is TGCGCCAGCAGCCAACCTAGCGGGTATGGGGCCTACAATGAGCAGTTCTTC.

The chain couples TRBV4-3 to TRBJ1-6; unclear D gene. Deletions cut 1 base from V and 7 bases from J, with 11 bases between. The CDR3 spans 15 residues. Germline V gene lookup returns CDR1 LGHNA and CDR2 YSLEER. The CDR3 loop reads CASSQVRQDNSPLHF. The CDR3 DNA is TGCGCCAGCAGCCAAGTTAGGCAGGACAATTCACCCCTCCACTTT.

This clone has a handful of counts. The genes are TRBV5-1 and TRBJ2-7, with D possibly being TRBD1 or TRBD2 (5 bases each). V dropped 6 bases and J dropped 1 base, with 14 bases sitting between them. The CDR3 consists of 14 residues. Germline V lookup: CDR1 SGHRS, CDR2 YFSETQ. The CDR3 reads CASNPGSKSYEQYF. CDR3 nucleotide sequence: TGCGCCAGCAACCCAGGGAGTAAGTCCTACGAGCAGTACTTC.

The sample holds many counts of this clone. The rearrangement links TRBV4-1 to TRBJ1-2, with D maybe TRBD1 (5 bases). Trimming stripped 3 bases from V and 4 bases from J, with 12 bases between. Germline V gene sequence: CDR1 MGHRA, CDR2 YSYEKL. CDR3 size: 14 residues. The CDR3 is CASSQGGVAYGYTF. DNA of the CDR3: TGCGCCAGCAGCCAGGGAGGGGTGGCCTATGGCTACACCTTC.

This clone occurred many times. The CDR3 reads CSARDLYEQYF. Written as DNA, the CDR3 is TGCAGTGCTAGAGATCTGTACGAGCAGTACTTC. The chain combines TRBV20-1 with TRBJ2-7; D is ambiguous. This CDR3 is built from 11 residues. V lost 0 bases and J lost 4, with 4 bases in between. Germline V CDR1 and CDR2: DFQATT, SNEGSKA (reference sequence).

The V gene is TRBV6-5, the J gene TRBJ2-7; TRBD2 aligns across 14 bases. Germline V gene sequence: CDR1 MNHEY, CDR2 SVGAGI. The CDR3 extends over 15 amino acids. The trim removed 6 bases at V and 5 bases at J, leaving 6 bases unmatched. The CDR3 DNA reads TGTGCCAGCAGCCCCGGGACTAGCGGGGGTGACGAGCAGTACTTC. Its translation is CASSPGTSGGDEQYF.

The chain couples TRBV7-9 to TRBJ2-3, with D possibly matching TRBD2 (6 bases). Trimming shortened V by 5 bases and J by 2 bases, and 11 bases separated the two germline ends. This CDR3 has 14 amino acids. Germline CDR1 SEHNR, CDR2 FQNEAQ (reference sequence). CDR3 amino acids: CASSRSGYTDTQYF. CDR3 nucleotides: TGTGCCAGCAGCCGTAGCGGTTACACAGATACGCAGTATTTT. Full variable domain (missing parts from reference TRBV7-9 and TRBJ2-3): DTGVSQNPRHKITKRGQNVTFRCDPISEHNRLYWYRQTLGQGPEFLTYFQNEAQLEKSRLLSDRFSAERPKGSFSTLEIQRTEQGDSAMYLCASSRSGYTDTQYFGPGTRLTVL.

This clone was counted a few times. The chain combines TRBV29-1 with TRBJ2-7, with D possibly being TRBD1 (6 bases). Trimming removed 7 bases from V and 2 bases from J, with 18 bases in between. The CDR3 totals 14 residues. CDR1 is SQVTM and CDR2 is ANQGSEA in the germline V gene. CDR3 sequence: CSACRGSPAYEQYF. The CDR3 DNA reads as TGCAGCGCTTGCAGGGGATCCCCCGCCTACGAGCAGTACTTC.